The source of this T cell receptor (beta chain) is a study of response to subunit inactivated influenza vaccine. This clonotype has ten or more counts. TCRdb re-called the RT-PCR reads through MiXCR, storing one row per CDR3 protein. The sample consists of hundreds of thousands of distinct CDR3 sequences, 10% to 15% of them appearing once. Source: PBMCs from blood, taken more than 35 days after vaccination. The TCR sequence derives from a man aged 45 to 65 who received an inactivated influenza vaccine.

CDR3 sequence reads: CASSDAGTLAKNIQYF. The CDR3 region has the DNA TGTGCCAGCAGTGATGCCGGAACACTAGCCAAAAACATTCAGTACTTC. The chain recombines TRBV2 with TRBJ2-4; no reliable D call. The CDR3 totals 16 residues. Trimming removed 3 bases at V and 0 bases at J, with 12 bases between. Germline loops: CDR1 SNHLY, CDR2 FYNNEI.